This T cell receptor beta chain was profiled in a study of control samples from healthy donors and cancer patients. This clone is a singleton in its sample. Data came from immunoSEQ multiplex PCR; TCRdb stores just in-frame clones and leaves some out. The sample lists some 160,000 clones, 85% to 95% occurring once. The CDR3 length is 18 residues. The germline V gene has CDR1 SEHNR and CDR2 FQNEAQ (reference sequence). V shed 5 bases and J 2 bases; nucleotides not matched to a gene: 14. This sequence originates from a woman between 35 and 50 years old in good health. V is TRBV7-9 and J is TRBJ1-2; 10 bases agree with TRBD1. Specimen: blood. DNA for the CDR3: TGTGCCAGCAGCCGTCCCGGGACAGGGGCCACAATAAACTATGGCTACACCTTC. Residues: CASSRPGTGATINYGYTF.